A single sample gave rise to the 26 T cell receptor beta chains below, sequenced in a study of Ad26.COV2.S vaccination and SARS-CoV-2 variants. Libraries were prepared by immunoSEQ multiplex PCR; TCRdb keeps only in-frame clonotypes and omits some of them. Here the sample spans roughly 250,000 clones, 87% being singletons. Treatment of the sample: roughly 19 received Ad26.COV2.S at low or high dose, single or two shots; about 5 received placebo; per-sample allocation not given. All samples were drawn on day 63, counting from the first vaccine or placebo injection. The sample here was peripheral blood, taken in a trial of Ad26.COV2.S vaccine versus placebo. The receptors come from a person between 18 and 65 years old who received the Ad26.COV2.S COVID-19 vaccine or a placebo.

The chain couples TRBV19 to TRBJ1-2; TRBD1 matches at 8 bases. The CDR3 totals 15 residues. Looked up from germline, CDR1 is LNHDA and CDR2 is SQIVND (reference sequence). V shed 6 bases, J shed 3 bases, and the junction held 9 bases outside the gene matches. CDR3 DNA sequence: TGTGCCAGTAGAGAACAGGGGGGAGATGACTATGGCTACACCTTC. Its translation: CASREQGGDDYGYTF.

This clone was detected only a few times. This rearrangement joins TRBV19 to TRBJ2-7, with 11 positions matching TRBD2. The CDR3 runs 14 residues. Per germline, CDR1 LNHDA and CDR2 SQIVND (reference sequence). V lost 4 bases and J lost 6; bases outside the gene matches: 5. As DNA, the CDR3 is TGTGCCAGTAGTAAACTAGCGGGAGATCCCGAGCAGTACGTC. This sequence encodes CASSKLAGDPEQYV.

This chain links TRBV4-3 with TRBJ2-3; D gene uncertain. The CDR3 is made up of 14 amino acids. Trimming cost V 0 bases and J 4 bases, with 8 bases left between them. Per the germline V gene, CDR1 is LGHNA and CDR2 is YSLEER. The CDR3 DNA reads TGCGCCAGCAGCCAAGATACAATCGCAGATACGCAGTATTTT. Translating it yields CASSQDTIADTQYF.

The V call is TRBV18, the J call TRBJ2-1; D is possibly TRBD2 (5 bases). The CDR3 has 13 amino acids. V was pared by 3 bases and J by 6 bases, with 9 bases between. Germline V gene data show CDR1 as KGHSH and CDR2 as LQKENI. The CDR3 sequence is CASSPGIPNEQFF. The CDR3 nucleotides are TGTGCCAGCTCACCCGGGATCCCCAATGAGCAGTTCTTC.

The genes are TRBV10-3 and TRBJ2-5; 7 bases align to TRBD1. CDR1 and CDR2 from the germline V gene are ENHRY and SYGVKD. Germline trimming cut 7 bases from V and 5 bases from J; bases unmatched to any gene: 7. The CDR3 is made up of 13 amino acids. CDR3 amino acids: CAIKTQGDETQYF. CDR3 DNA sequence: TGTGCCATCAAGACTCAGGGGGACGAGACCCAGTACTTC.

V usage is TRBV13 and J usage is TRBJ1-3; D unresolved. CDR3 length: 17 residues. Germline loops: CDR1 PRHDT, CDR2 FYEKMQ (reference sequence). Deletions cut 1 base from V and 3 bases from J, with 16 bases between. The CDR3 loop reads CASSLAPSPLGGNTIYF. The DNA of the CDR3 is TGTGCCAGCAGCTTAGCCCCGAGCCCTCTAGGTGGAAACACCATATATTTT.

The V gene is TRBV6-5, the J gene TRBJ2-1; 10 positions match TRBD2. Germline V lookup: CDR1 MNHEY, CDR2 SVGAGI. The CDR3 loop spans 15 amino acids. V shed 5 bases, J shed 4 bases, and the junction held 5 bases outside the gene matches. The CDR3 DNA reads TGTGCCAGCAGTCCCGGACTAGCGGTTTACAATGAGCAGTTCTTC. This gives the protein CASSPGLAVYNEQFF.

The rearrangement uses TRBV2 and TRBJ1-2; D gene unclear. Germline lookup yields CDR1 SNHLY and CDR2 FYNNEI. The CDR3 sequence is 13 residues long. V lost 3 bases to trimming and J lost 3 bases, with 8 bases between them. CDR3 nucleotide sequence: TGTGCCAGCAGTGAGGCGGTTTACTATGGCTACACCTTC. Protein sequence: CASSEAVYYGYTF. Looking up the rest from reference TRBV2 and TRBJ1-2 gives the full variable domain: EPEVTQTPSHQVTQMGQEVILRCVPISNHLYFYWYRQILGQKVEFLVSFYNNEISEKSEIFDDQFSVERPDGSNFTLKIRSTKLEDSAMYFCASSEAVYYGYTFGSGTRLTVV.

The chain couples TRBV3-1 (or the pseudogene TRBV3-2) to TRBJ2-7; possibly TRBD1 for D (6 bases). V lost 4 bases, J lost 0 bases, and 10 bases lay in between. The CDR3 covers 14 residues. The germline CDR1 and CDR2 sequences are LGHDT and YNNKEL (reference sequence). CDR3 protein: CASSPTGFSYEQYF. The CDR3 DNA reads TGTGCCAGCAGCCCCACAGGGTTCTCCTACGAGCAGTACTTC.

The gene calls are TRBV18 and TRBJ2-4; maybe TRBD1 (5 bases). Germline V gene sequence: CDR1 KGHSH, CDR2 LQKENI. This CDR3 spans 14 amino acids. V lost 6 bases and J lost 1, with 10 bases in between. CDR3 in amino acids: CASSQGAAKNIQYF. The DNA of the CDR3 is TGTGCCAGCTCCCAAGGGGCGGCCAAAAACATTCAGTACTTC.

V is TRBV6-2 or TRBV6-3 and J is TRBJ2-1; D tentatively reads TRBD1 or TRBD2 (5 bases each). Germline V lookup: CDR1 MNHEY, CDR2 SVGEGT. The CDR3 runs 14 residues. The ends were cut back, 4 bases at V and 0 bases at J, with 7 bases in the middle. CDR3 DNA: TGTGCCAGCAGTTCAGGGAGCTCCTACAATGAGCAGTTCTTC. Amino acid sequence: CASSSGSSYNEQFF.

The chain carries TRBV19 and TRBJ1-6, with D possibly TRBD1 on 5 matching bases. Trimming left V 10 bases short and J 4 bases short, with 11 bases between. Germline CDR1 LNHDA, CDR2 SQIVND (reference sequence). The CDR3 loop spans 13 amino acids. DNA of the CDR3: TGTGCCACCTACCCAGGGTATAATTCACCCCTCCACTTT. It translates to CATYPGYNSPLHF.

This chain connects TRBV3-1 (or the pseudogene TRBV3-2) to TRBJ1-2, with no clear D. This CDR3 is 13 amino acids long. The germline CDR1 and CDR2 sequences are LGHDT and YNNKEL (reference sequence). V was trimmed by 1 base and J by 8 bases, leaving 11 bases between them. The CDR3 region is CASSQAGFGGYTF. CDR3 coding DNA: TGTGCCAGCAGCCAAGCGGGCTTCGGGGGCTACACCTTC.

The rearrangement uses TRBV12-3 or TRBV12-4 and TRBJ1-4, with 10 nucleotides matching TRBD1. CDR3 length equals 13 residues. V was pared by 6 bases and J by 10 bases, with 5 bases of the junction left unmatched. The CDR3 coding sequence is TGTGCCAGCAGAGGGACAGGGGTCGCAAAACTGTTTTTT. Translating gives CASRGTGVAKLFF.

This chain uses TRBV10-1 with TRBJ2-6, with a weak D call TRBD2 (6 bases). This CDR3 has 15 residues. Trimming left V 3 bases short and J 6 bases short, with 12 bases between. Germline V gives CDR1 WNHNN, CDR2 SYGVQD (reference sequence). The CDR3 is CASSEFGGEANVLTF. CDR3 DNA: TGCGCCAGCAGTGAATTTGGCGGGGAGGCCAACGTCCTGACTTTC.

In its sample, this clone was seen once. CDR3 sequence: CASSQGGGAPFF. Written as DNA, the CDR3 is TGTGCCAGCAGCCAGGGCGGGGGGGCCCCGTTCTTC. The chain recombines TRBV3-1 (or the pseudogene TRBV3-2) with TRBJ2-1; TRBD2 aligns across 9 bases. V dropped 3 bases and J dropped 15; count of bases not matched to a gene: 6. There are 12 residues in the CDR3. The germline V gene encodes CDR1 LGHDT and CDR2 YNNKEL (reference sequence).

The chain combines TRBV5-1 with TRBJ2-2; D is possibly TRBD1 (6 bases). The CDR3 loop spans 15 amino acids. Trimming took off 2 bases at V and 1 base at J, with 9 bases between the two ends. CDR1 is SGHRS and CDR2 is YFSETQ in the germline V gene. The CDR3 protein is CASSFTGWNTGELFF. The CDR3, as DNA: TGCGCCAGCAGCTTTACAGGGTGGAACACCGGGGAGCTGTTTTTT.

The DNA for the CDR3 is TGTGCCAGCAGGATGGGACAGGTAACCCAGCCCCAGCATTTT. This codes for CASRMGQVTQPQHF. The chain employs TRBV27 and TRBJ1-5; 8 bases agree with TRBD1. With 6 bases clipped from V and 7 bases from J, the junction kept 8 bases outside the gene matches. Germline CDR1 MNHEY, CDR2 SMNVEV (reference sequence). The CDR3 contains 14 residues.

This clone was seen a handful of times. V is TRBV10-2 and J is TRBJ2-7; maybe TRBD2 (5 bases). V was shortened by 3 bases and J by 1 base, with 10 bases between the two germline ends. This CDR3 has 14 amino acids. Per germline, CDR1 WSHSY and CDR2 SAAADI. CDR3 in DNA: TGCGCCAGCAGTGATAGAGGGTATTCCTACGAGCAGTACGTC. It yields the protein CASSDRGYSYEQYV.

The chain uses TRBV9 and TRBJ2-1; D call uncertain. The ends were cut back, 1 base at V and 7 bases at J, with 12 bases in the middle. Germline CDR1 and CDR2: SGDLS and YYNGEE. The CDR3 covers 14 residues. The CDR3 DNA reads TGTGCCAGCAGCGTAAGGTTCAAGGAAAATGAGCAGTTCTTC. Its translation: CASSVRFKENEQFF. Full variable domain (outside the CDR3, taken from reference TRBV9 and TRBJ2-1): DSGVTQTPKHLITATGQRVTLRCSPRSGDLSVYWYQQSLDQGLQFLIQYYNGEERAKGNILERFSAQQFPDLHSELNLSSLELGDSALYFCASSVRFKENEQFFGPGTRLTVL.

The V and J genes are TRBV11-2 and TRBJ2-7, with D possibly called TRBD1 or TRBD2 (5 bases each). Germline CDR1 reads SGHAT; CDR2 reads FQNNGV. Trimming pared 3 bases from V and 0 bases from J, leaving 15 bases between. The CDR3 has 16 residues. The CDR3 region has the DNA TGTGCCAGCAGCTTGGGGGACGGAAGGAGCTCCTACGAGCAGTACTTC. Its translation is CASSLGDGRSSYEQYF.

The chain combines TRBV19 with TRBJ1-1, with D perhaps TRBD1 (5 bases). CDR1 is LNHDA and CDR2 is SQIVND in the germline V gene (reference sequence). Between the trimmed V and J ends, which lost 4 bases and 1 base, there was a span of 10 bases. This CDR3 has 14 amino acids. The CDR3 DNA reads TGTGCCAGTAGTACCTTCGACAGGAACACTGAAGCTTTCTTT. The encoded protein is CASSTFDRNTEAFF.

The V and J genes are TRBV4-3 and TRBJ2-3; 10 bases match TRBD2. The CDR3 runs to 18 residues. Per germline, CDR1 LGHNA and CDR2 YSLEER. V was clipped by 0 bases and J by 2 bases; unmatched bases: 8. The CDR3 here is CASSQEPVAGGSTDTQYF. CDR3 DNA sequence: TGCGCCAGCAGCCAAGAGCCGGTAGCGGGGGGCTCCACAGATACGCAGTATTTT.

This chain connects TRBV7-2 to TRBJ2-7; D gene uncertain. The germline CDR1 and CDR2 sequences are SGHTA and FQGNSA. V lost 1 base and J 3 bases, leaving 7 bases between the germline ends. This CDR3 has 13 residues. CDR3 residues: CASSLGGVYEQYV. In DNA, the CDR3 is TGTGCCAGCAGCTTAGGTGGGGTCTACGAGCAGTACGTC.

The gene calls are TRBV11-2 and TRBJ2-2, with 14 nucleotides matching TRBD2. Germline assignment: CDR1 SGHAT and CDR2 FQNNGV. CDR3 length: 19 residues. V lost 2 bases to trimming and J lost 4 bases; unmatched junction nucleotides: 9. The CDR3 nucleotides are TGTGCCAGCAGCTTACTCGGCCGGACTAGCGGGAGGCGCACCGGGGAGCTGTTTTTT. It is translated as CASSLLGRTSGRRTGELFF.

The chain employs TRBV18 and TRBJ2-7, with 12 bases fitting TRBD1. V shed 3 bases and J 2 bases; nucleotides not matched to a gene: 2. The length of the CDR3 is 15 residues. Germline V gene data show CDR1 as KGHSH and CDR2 as LQKENI. The CDR3 protein is CASSPGTGGTYEQYV. The CDR3 region has the DNA TGTGCCAGCTCACCCGGGACAGGGGGCACCTACGAGCAGTACGTC.